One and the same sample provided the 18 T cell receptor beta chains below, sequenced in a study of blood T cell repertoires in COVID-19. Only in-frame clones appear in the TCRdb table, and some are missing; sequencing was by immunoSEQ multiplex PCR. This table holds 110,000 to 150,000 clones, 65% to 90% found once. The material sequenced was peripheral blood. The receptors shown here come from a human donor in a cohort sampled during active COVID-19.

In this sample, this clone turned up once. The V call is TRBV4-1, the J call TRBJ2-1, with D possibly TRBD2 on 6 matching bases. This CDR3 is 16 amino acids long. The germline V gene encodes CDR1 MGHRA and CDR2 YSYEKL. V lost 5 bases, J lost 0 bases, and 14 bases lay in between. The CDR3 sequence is CASSAEGRSSYNEQFF. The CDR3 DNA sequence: TGCGCCAGCAGCGCGGAGGGAAGGAGCTCCTACAATGAGCAGTTCTTC.

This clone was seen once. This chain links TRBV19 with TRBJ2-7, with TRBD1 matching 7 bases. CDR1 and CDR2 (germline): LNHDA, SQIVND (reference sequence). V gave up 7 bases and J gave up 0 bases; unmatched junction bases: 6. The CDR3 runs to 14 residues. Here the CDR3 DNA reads TGTGCCAGTAACTCACAGGGGAACTCCTACGAGCAGTACTTC. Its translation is CASNSQGNSYEQYF.

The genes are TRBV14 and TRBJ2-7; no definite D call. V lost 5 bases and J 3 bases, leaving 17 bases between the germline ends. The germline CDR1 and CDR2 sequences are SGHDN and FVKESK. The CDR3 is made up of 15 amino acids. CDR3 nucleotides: TGTGCCAGCAGCGATTTCGCCCTAGGCGGCTACGAGCAGTACTTC. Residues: CASSDFALGGYEQYF.

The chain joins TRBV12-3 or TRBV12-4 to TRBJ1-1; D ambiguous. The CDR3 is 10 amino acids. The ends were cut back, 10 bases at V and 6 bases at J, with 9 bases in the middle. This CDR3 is CATRGAEAFF. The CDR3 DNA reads TGTGCCACCCGAGGAGCTGAAGCTTTCTTT.

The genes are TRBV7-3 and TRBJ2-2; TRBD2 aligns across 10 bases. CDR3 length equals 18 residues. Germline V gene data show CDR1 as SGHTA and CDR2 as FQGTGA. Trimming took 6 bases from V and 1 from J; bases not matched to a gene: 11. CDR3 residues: CASSQTPGLAENTGELFF. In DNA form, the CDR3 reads TGTGCCAGCAGTCAAACCCCCGGACTAGCGGAGAACACCGGGGAGCTGTTTTTT.

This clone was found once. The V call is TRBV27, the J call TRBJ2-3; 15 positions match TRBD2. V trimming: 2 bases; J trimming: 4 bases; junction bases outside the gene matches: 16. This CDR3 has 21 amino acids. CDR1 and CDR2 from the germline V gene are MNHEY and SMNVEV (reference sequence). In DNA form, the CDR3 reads TGTGCCAGCAGTTTACATGCGGCGCTAGGACTAGCGGGAGGGCCGTCAGATACGCAGTATTTT. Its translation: CASSLHAALGLAGGPSDTQYF.

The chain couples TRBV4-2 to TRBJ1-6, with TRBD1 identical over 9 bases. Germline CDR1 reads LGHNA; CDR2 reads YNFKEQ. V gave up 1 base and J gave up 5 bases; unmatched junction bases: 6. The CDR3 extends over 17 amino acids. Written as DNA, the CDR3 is TGTGCCAGCAGCCAAGTCAACAGGGGGCTCGATAATTCACCCCTCCACTTT. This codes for CASSQVNRGLDNSPLHF.

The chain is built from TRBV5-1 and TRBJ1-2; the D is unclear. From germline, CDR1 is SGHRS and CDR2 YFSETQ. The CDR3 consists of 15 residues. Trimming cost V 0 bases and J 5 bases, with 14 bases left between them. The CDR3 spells CASSLGGDPPYGYTF. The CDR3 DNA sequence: TGCGCCAGCAGCTTGGGAGGCGATCCGCCTTATGGCTACACCTTC.

CDR3 sequence reads: CASSQPGQLNTEAFF. The CDR3 DNA follows: TGTGCCAGCAGCCAACCGGGACAGTTGAACACTGAAGCTTTCTTT. The chain links TRBV3-1 (or the pseudogene TRBV3-2) to TRBJ1-1; 7 positions agree with TRBD1. This CDR3 is built from 15 residues. The V gene's germline CDR1 is LGHDT and CDR2 YNNKEL (reference sequence). The V gene end was trimmed by 2 bases and the J gene end by 0 bases; junction bases not matched to a gene: 3.

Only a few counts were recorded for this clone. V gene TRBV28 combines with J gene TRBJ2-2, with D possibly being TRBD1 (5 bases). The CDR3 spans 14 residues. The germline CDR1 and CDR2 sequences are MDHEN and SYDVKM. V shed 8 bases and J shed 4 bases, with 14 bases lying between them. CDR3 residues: CASVEAGPTGELFF. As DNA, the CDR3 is TGTGCCAGCGTTGAGGCAGGGCCCACCGGGGAGCTGTTTTTT.

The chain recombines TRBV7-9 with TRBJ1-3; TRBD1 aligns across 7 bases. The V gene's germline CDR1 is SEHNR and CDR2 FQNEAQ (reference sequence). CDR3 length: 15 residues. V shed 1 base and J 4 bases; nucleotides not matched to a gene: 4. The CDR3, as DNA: TGTGCCAGCAGCTTAGGACAGGGAGCCGGAAACACCATATATTTT. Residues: CASSLGQGAGNTIYF. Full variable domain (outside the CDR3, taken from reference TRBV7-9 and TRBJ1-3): DTGVSQNPRHKITKRGQNVTFRCDPISEHNRLYWYRQTLGQGPEFLTYFQNEAQLEKSRLLSDRFSAERPKGSFSTLEIQRTEQGDSAMYLCASSLGQGAGNTIYFGEGSWLTVV.

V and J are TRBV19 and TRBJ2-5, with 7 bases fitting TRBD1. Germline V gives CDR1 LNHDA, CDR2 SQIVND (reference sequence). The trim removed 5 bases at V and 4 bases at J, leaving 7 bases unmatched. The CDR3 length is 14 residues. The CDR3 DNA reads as TGTGCCAGTAGTGGGACAGCGGCTCCAGAGACCCAGTACTTC. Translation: CASSGTAAPETQYF.

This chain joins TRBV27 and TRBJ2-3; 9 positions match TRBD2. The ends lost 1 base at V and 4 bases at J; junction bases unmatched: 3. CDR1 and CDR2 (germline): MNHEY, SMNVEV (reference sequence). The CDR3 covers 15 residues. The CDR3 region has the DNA TGTGCCAGCAGTTTATTAGCGGGAGCTCCAGATACGCAGTATTTT. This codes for CASSLLAGAPDTQYF.

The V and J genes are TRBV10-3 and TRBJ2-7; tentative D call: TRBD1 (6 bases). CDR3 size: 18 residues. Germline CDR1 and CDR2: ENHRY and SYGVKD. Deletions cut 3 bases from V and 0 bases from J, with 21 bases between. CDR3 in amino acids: CAISDPKKPGTPSYEQYF. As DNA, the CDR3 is TGTGCCATCAGTGATCCCAAAAAGCCCGGGACACCCTCCTACGAGCAGTACTTC.

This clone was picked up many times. This CDR3 is CASSLRLAGGRDTQYF. CDR3 sequence (DNA): TGCGCCAGCAGCCTACGACTAGCGGGAGGGAGGGATACGCAGTATTTT. The chain uses TRBV4-3 and TRBJ2-3; 14 positions match TRBD2. J lost 6 bases, V lost 4 bases, and 6 bases had no gene match. Germline-derived CDR1 and CDR2 are LGHNA and YSLEER. The CDR3 is 16 amino acids.

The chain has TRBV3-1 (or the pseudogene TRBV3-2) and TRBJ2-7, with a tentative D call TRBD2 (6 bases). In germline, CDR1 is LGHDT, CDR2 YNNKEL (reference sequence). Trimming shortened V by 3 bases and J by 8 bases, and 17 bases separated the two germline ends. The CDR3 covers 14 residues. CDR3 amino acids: CASSHPGLPLKQYF. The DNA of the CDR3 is TGTGCCAGCAGCCACCCGGGACTCCCTTTGAAGCAGTACTTC.

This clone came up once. The CDR3 coding sequence is TGTGCCAGCAGCTTGGGGTCGTCGGGACAGGGGGGCTATGGCTACACCTTC. This gives the protein CASSLGSSGQGGYGYTF. This chain joins TRBV5-4 and TRBJ1-2; the match to TRBD1 covers 11 bases. Germline CDR1 reads SGHNT; CDR2 reads YYREEE (reference sequence). This CDR3 is 17 amino acids long. The V segment lost 0 bases and the J segment 4 bases; nucleotides outside the gene matches: 8. The variable domain in full, completed from reference TRBV5-4 and TRBJ1-2, reads ETGVTQSPTHLIKTRGQQVTLRCSSQSGHNTVSWYQQALGQGPQFIFQYYREEENGRGNFPPRFSGLQFPNYSSELNVNALELDDSALYLCASSLGSSGQGGYGYTFGSGTRLTVV.

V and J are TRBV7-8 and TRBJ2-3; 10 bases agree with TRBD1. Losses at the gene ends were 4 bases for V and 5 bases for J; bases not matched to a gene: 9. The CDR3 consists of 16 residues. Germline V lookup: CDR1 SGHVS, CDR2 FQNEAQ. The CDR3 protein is CASSSRDRGGIDTQYF. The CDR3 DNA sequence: TGTGCCAGCAGCTCCCGGGACAGGGGAGGCATAGATACGCAGTATTTT.